Reported below is one TCR beta chain. Antigen specificity is unknown. The CDR3 is made up of 16 amino acids. Per germline, CDR1 MNHEY and CDR2 SVGAGI. V lost 0 bases to trimming and J lost 8 bases, with 19 bases between them. The entry originates in a study of PD-1 blockade in classical Hodgkin lymphoma. On the study more broadly: Patients got intravenous nivolumab 3 mg/kg every 2 weeks.

The protocol was immunoSEQ multiplex PCR, while the TCRdb copy is restricted to in-frame clones and leaves out a portion. The sample includes about 110,000 clones, roughly 87% of them seen just once. Each of the patients experienced relapse following autologous stem cell transplantation, and their brentuximab vedotin exposure differed. Whole-study findings and limits: TCR diversity in CD4+, not CD8+, cells rose significantly by C4D1. Reported findings placed baseline TCR diversity lower in newly diagnosed patients (compared with healthy donors).

The sequence derives from a human donor with classical Hodgkin lymphoma. The rearrangement uses TRBV6-5 and TRBJ1-2; D call uncertain. Source: peripheral blood mononuclear cells (PBMCs), taken before the second cycle of nivolumab. The CDR3 loop reads CASSYSNSDGSLGYTF. The DNA of the CDR3 is TGTGCCAGCAGTTACTCTAATTCGGACGGTTCGCTGGGCTACACCTTC.